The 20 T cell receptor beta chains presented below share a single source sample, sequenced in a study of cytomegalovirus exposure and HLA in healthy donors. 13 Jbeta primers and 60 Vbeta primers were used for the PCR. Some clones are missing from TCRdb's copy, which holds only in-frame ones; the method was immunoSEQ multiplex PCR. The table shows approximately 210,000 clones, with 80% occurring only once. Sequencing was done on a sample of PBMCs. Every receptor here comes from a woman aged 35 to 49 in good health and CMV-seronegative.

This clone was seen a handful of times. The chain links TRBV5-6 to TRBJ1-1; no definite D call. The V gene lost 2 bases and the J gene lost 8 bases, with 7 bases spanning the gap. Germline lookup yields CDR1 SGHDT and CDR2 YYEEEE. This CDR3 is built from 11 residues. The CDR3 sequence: CASSLNSEAFF. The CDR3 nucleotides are TGTGCCAGCAGCTTAAACTCCGAAGCTTTCTTT.

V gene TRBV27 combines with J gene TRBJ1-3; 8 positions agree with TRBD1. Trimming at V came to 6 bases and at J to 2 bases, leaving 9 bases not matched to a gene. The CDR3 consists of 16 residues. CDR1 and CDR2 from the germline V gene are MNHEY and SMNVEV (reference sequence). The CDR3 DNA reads TGTGCCAGCAGCCGTAACGGACAGGGTGCTGGAAACACCATATATTTT. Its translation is CASSRNGQGAGNTIYF.

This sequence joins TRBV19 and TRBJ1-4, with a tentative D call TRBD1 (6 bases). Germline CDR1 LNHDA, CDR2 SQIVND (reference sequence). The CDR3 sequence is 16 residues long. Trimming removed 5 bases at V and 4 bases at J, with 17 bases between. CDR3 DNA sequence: TGTGCCAGTAGTCCCAGGGGTTCTCACTATAATGAAAAACTGTTTTTT. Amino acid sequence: CASSPRGSHYNEKLFF. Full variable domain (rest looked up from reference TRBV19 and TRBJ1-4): DGGITQSPKYLFRKEGQNVTLSCEQNLNHDAMYWYRQDPGQGLRLIYYSQIVNDFQKGDIAEGYSVSREKKESFPLTVTSAQKNPTAFYLCASSPRGSHYNEKLFFGSGTQLSVL.

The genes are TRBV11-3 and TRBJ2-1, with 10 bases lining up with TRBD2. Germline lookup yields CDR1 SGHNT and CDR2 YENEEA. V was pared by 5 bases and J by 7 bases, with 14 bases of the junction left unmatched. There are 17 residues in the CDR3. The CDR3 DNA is TGTGCCAGCAGCCCCCTCCCCCTAGCGGGAGTACAGAATGAGCAGTTCTTC. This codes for CASSPLPLAGVQNEQFF.

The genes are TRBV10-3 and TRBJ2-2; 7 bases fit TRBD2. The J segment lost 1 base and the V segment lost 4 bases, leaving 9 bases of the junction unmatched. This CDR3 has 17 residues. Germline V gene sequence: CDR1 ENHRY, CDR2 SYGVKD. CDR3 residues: CAISGMGGTGNTGELFF. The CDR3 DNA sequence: TGTGCCATCAGTGGAATGGGGGGGACGGGGAACACCGGGGAGCTGTTTTTT.

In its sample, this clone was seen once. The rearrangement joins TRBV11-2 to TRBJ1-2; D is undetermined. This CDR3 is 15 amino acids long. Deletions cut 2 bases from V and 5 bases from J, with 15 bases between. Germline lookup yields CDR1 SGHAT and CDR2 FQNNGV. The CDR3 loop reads CASSLQTRKSYGYTF. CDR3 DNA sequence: TGTGCCAGCAGCTTACAGACAAGAAAATCGTATGGCTACACCTTC.

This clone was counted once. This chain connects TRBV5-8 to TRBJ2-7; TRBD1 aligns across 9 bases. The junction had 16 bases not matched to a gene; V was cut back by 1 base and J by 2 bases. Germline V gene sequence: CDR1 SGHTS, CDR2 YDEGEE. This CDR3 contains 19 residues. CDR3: CASSLFYGDRALVTYEQYF. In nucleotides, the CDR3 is TGTGCCAGCAGCTTGTTTTATGGGGACAGGGCCTTGGTGACCTACGAGCAGTACTTC. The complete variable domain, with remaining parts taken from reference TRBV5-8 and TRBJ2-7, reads EAGVTQSPTHLIKTRGQQATLRCSPISGHTSVYWYQQALGLGLQFLLWYDEGEERNRGNFPPRFSGRQFPNYSSELNVNALELEDSALYLCASSLFYGDRALVTYEQYFGPGTRLTVT.

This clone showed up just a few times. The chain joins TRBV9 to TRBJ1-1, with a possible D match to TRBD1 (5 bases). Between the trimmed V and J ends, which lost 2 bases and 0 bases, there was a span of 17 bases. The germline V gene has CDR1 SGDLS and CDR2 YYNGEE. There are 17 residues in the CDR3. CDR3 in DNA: TGTGCCAGCAGCGTGGGGTTGACAGACATTATGAACACTGAAGCTTTCTTT. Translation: CASSVGLTDIMNTEAFF.

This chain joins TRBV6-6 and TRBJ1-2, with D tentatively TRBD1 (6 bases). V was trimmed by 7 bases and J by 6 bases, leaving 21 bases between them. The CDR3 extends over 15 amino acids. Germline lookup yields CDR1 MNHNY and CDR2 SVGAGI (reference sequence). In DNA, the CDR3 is TGTGCCAGCATTCCCTCGGGGGGGCGCTTCCATGGCTACACCTTC. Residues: CASIPSGGRFHGYTF.

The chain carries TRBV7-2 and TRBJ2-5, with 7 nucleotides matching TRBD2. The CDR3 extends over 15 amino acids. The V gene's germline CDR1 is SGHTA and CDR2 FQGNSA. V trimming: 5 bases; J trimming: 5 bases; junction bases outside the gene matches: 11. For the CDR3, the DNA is TGTGCCAGCAGCCAAGGGACTACCCAGATGGAGACCCAGTACTTC. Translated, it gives CASSQGTTQMETQYF.

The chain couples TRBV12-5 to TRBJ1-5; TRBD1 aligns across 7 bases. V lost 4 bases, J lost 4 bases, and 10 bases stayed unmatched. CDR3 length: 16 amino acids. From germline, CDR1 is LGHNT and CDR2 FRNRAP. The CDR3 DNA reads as TGTGCTAGTGGTTCAGCACAGGGGTCCGGGAATCAGCCCCAGCATTTT. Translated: CASGSAQGSGNQPQHF.

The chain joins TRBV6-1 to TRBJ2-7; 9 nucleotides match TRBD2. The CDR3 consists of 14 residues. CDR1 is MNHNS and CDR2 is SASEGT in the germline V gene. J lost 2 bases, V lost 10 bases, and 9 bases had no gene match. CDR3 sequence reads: CATQSGGRAYEQYF. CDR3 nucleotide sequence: TGTGCCACCCAATCGGGCGGGAGGGCCTACGAGCAGTACTTC.

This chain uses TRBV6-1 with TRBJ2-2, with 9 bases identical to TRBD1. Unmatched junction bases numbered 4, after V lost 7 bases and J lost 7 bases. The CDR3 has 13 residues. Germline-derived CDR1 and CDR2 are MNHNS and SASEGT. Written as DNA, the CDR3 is TGTGCCAGCAACAGGGGGCTTGTCGGGGAGCTGTTTTTT. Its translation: CASNRGLVGELFF.

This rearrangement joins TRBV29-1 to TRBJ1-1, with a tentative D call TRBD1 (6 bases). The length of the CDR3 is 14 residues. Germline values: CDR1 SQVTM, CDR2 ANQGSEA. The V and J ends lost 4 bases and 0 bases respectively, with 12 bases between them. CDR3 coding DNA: TGCAGCGTTGCCCCGCAGGGGTTGAACACTGAAGCTTTCTTT. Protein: CSVAPQGLNTEAFF.

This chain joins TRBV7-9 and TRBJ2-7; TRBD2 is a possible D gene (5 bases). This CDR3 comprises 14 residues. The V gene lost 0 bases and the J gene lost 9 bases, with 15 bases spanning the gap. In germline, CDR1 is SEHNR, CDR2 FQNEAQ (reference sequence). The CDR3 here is CASSLAAGGEWQYF. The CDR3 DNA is TGTGCCAGCAGCTTAGCTGCCGGAGGAGAGTGGCAGTACTTC.

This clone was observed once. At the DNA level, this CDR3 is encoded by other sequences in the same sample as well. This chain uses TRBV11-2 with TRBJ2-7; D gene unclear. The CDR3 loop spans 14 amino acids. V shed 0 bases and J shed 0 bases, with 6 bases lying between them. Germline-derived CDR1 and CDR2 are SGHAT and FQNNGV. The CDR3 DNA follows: TGTGCCAGCAGCTTAGATCCGAGCTCCTACGAGCAGTACTTC. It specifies CASSLDPSSYEQYF.

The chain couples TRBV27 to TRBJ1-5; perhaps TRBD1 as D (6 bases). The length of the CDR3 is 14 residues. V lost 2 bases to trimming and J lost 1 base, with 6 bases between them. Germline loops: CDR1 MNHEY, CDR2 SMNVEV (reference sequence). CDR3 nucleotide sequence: TGTGCCAGCAGTTTACAGGGGAGCAATCAGCCCCAGCATTTT. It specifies CASSLQGSNQPQHF.

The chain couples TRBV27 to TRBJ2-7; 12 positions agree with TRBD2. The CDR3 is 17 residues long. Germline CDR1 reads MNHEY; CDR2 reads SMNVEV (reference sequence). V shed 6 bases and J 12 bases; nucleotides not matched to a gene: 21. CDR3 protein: CASSIRLVSSGRASGYV. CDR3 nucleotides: TGTGCCAGCAGCATACGACTGGTTTCTAGCGGGAGGGCGAGCGGGTACGTC.

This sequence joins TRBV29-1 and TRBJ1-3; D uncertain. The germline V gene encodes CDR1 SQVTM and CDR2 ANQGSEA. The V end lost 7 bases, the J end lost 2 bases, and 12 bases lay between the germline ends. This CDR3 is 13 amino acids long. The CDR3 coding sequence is TGCAGCGCCGACTCTGCAACTGGAAACACCATATATTTT. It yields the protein CSADSATGNTIYF.

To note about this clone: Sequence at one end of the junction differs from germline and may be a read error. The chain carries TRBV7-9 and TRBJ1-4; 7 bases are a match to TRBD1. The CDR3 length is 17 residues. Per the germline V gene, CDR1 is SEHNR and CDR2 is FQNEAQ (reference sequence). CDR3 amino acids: CSSSSDDRAFVREKLFF. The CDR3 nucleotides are TGTTCCAGCAGCTCCGACGACAGGGCATTCGTCCGCGAAAAACTGTTTTTT.